Listed below are T cell receptor beta chains from one sample, sequenced in a study of cytomegalovirus exposure and HLA in healthy donors. The protocol was immunoSEQ multiplex PCR, while the TCRdb copy is restricted to in-frame clones and leaves out a portion. This sample has more than 95,000 clones, with roughly four fifths found just once. The specimen was PBMCs. Receptors originate from a man aged 45-60 years in good health and CMV-seropositive. The CDR3 runs from the conserved cysteine through the conserved F or W. D genes are given only for firm matches. Clone size is shown for a subset of rows, as once, few, many or a class of expanded clone.

D gene: NA
V gene: TRBV28
clone size: NA
J gene: TRBJ1-2
CDR3 DNA: TGTGCCAGCAGTTTAGGGAGCCCTAACTATGGCTACACCTTC
CDR3 protein: CASSLGSPNYGYTF

D gene: NA
V gene: TRBV9
clone size: NA
J gene: TRBJ2-5
CDR3 DNA: TGTGCCAGCAGCGTACTTATGGGACTCTGGGAGACCCAGTACTTC
CDR3 protein: CASSVLMGLWETQYF

D gene: NA
V gene: TRBV9
clone size: few
J gene: TRBJ1-6
CDR3 DNA: TGTGCCAGCAGCGTTACCGGGACATTCAATTCACCCCTCCACTTT
CDR3 protein: CASSVTGTFNSPLHF

D gene: TRBD1
V gene: TRBV28
clone size: NA
J gene: TRBJ2-5
CDR3 DNA: TGTGCCAGCAGCCTGCCCGGGACAGGGGGCGAGACCCAGTACTTC
CDR3 protein: CASSLPGTGGETQYF

D gene: TRBD1
V gene: TRBV10-3
clone size: NA
J gene: TRBJ2-1
CDR3 DNA: TGTGCCATCAGTGAGTCGCAGGACAGGGGTTCCGATGAGCAGTTCTTC
CDR3 protein: CAISESQDRGSDEQFF

D gene: TRBD2
V gene: TRBV28
clone size: NA
J gene: TRBJ2-5
CDR3 DNA: TGTGCCAGCAGTACAGGGAAGAGCGGAGGGGGACTAGCGGGACGAGAGACCCAGTACTTC
CDR3 protein: CASSTGKSGGGLAGRETQYF

D gene: NA
V gene: TRBV6-1
clone size: NA
J gene: TRBJ1-1
CDR3 DNA: TGTGCCAGCAGTGAAATCCGGGGAACTGAAGCTTTCTTT
CDR3 protein: CASSEIRGTEAFF

D gene: TRBD2
V gene: TRBV12-5
clone size: few
J gene: TRBJ2-1
CDR3 DNA: TGTGCTAGTGGCCAGACTAGCGGGGGGAATGAGCAGTTCTTC
CDR3 protein: CASGQTSGGNEQFF

D gene: NA
V gene: TRBV14
clone size: NA
J gene: TRBJ1-4
CDR3 DNA: TGTGCCAGCAGCCTTACCTCACCGGAGGAAAAACTGTTTTTT
CDR3 protein: CASSLTSPEEKLFF

D gene: NA
V gene: TRBV29-1
clone size: NA
J gene: TRBJ2-3
CDR3 DNA: TGCAGCGAGCTCGAGGGTGCAGATACGCAGTATTTT
CDR3 protein: CSELEGADTQYF

D gene: NA
V gene: TRBV20-1
clone size: NA
J gene: TRBJ1-4
CDR3 DNA: TGCAGTGTCGCAACTAATGAAAAACTGTTTTTT
CDR3 protein: CSVATNEKLFF

D gene: NA
V gene: TRBV11-2
clone size: NA
J gene: TRBJ2-2
CDR3 DNA: TGTGCCAGCAGCTTAAGTCCCGCGTCCGGGATCCTCTGGGAGCTGTTTTTT
CDR3 protein: CASSLSPASGILWELFF

D gene: NA
V gene: TRBV11-3
clone size: NA
J gene: TRBJ1-1
CDR3 DNA: TGTGCCAGCAGCTTAAGGGGAATGAACACTGAAGCTTTCTTT
CDR3 protein: CASSLRGMNTEAFF

D gene: NA
V gene: TRBV7-9
clone size: few
J gene: TRBJ1-2
CDR3 DNA: TGTGCCAGCACCATGACAGAAAACTATGGCTACACCTTC
CDR3 protein: CASTMTENYGYTF

D gene: NA
V gene: TRBV5-1
clone size: NA
J gene: TRBJ1-5
CDR3 DNA: TGCGCCAGCAGCTGGCAGGGCAATCAGCCCCAGCATTTT
CDR3 protein: CASSWQGNQPQHF

D gene: NA
V gene: TRBV6-5
clone size: NA
J gene: TRBJ1-4
CDR3 DNA: TGTGCCAGCAGTTATAATAATGAAAAACTGTTTTTT
CDR3 protein: CASSYNNEKLFF

D gene: NA
V gene: TRBV5-1
clone size: NA
J gene: TRBJ2-6
CDR3 DNA: TGCGCCAGCAGCTTGACAGGCTCCCCTGGGGCCAACGTCCTGACTTTC
CDR3 protein: CASSLTGSPGANVLTF

D gene: TRBD2
V gene: TRBV7-9
clone size: NA
J gene: TRBJ2-1
CDR3 DNA: TGTGCCAGCAGCTCACCGGGACTAGGCTACAATGAGCAGTTCTTC
CDR3 protein: CASSSPGLGYNEQFF

D gene: TRBD2
V gene: TRBV7-9
clone size: NA
J gene: TRBJ2-7
CDR3 DNA: TGTGCCAGCAGCCTCCCGGGACTAGCGGGACACAACGAGCAGTACTTC
CDR3 protein: CASSLPGLAGHNEQYF

D gene: NA
V gene: TRBV5-6
clone size: NA
J gene: TRBJ1-2
CDR3 DNA: TGTGCCAGCGTTCTCCGGTGGGGCAGGAATGGCTACACCTTC
CDR3 protein: CASVLRWGRNGYTF

D gene: NA
V gene: TRBV6-5
clone size: NA
J gene: TRBJ2-3
CDR3 DNA: TGTGCCAGCAGTGAATGGGTGCGGGGAGATACGCAGTATTTT
CDR3 protein: CASSEWVRGDTQYF